This TCR beta chain originates from a study of CD8 T cells in Susac syndrome. This clonotype occurred once. RNA was extracted with the RNeasy kit, and a quantity of roughly 0.5 to 1 ug was reverse transcribed using random hexamers. A single record per CDR3 protein comes from TCRdb applying MiXCR to the immunoSEQ multiplex PCR reads. The table has around 270,000 distinct CDR3 sequences, approximately 89% seen once; the top ten hold roughly 0.2%. CD8+ and CD4+ T cells from blood underwent TCR beta sequencing, which was carried out in a high-throughput format. Germline values: CDR1 SNHLY, CDR2 FYNNEI. CDR3 length equals 13 residues. Trimming left V 2 bases short and J 3 bases short, with 5 bases between.

Source material: CD8+ T cells from PBMCs. This clonotype originated in a human donor with multiple sclerosis. The chain links TRBV2 to TRBJ2-1; D remains ambiguous. The CDR3 here is CASSERDYNEQFF. CDR3 nucleotides: TGTGCCAGCAGTGAAAGGGACTACAATGAGCAGTTCTTC.